The T cell receptor (beta chain) under discussion was sequenced for a study of OX40 agonist ivuxolimab in advanced cancers. Turning to the study itself: Previous treatment with anti-PD-1, anti-PD-L1 or anti-CTLA-4 therapy was allowed; 40% had received some.

Sequencing used immunoSEQ multiplex PCR; TCRdb keeps in-frame clones, though not all of them. Here the sample spans some 87,000 clones, 88% being singletons. Study findings and constraints: Circulating CD4+ and CD8+ T cells showed clonal expansion by week 6 at 0.1 to 3.0 mg/kg. CD4+ T cells averaged fewer expanded clones than CD8+ T cells.

CDR1 SGHVS and CDR2 FNYEAQ come from the germline V gene. Between the trimmed V and J ends, which lost 5 bases and 3 bases, there was a span of 9 bases. This CDR3 is 13 amino acids long. Worth noting for this clone: Antigen unknown.

V gene TRBV7-6 combines with J gene TRBJ2-3; D gene uncertain. The clonotype comes from an adult with an advanced solid tumor such as melanoma, head and neck, liver or kidney cancer. This specimen was CD4+ or CD8+ T cells sorted from blood, taken in a trial of the OX40 agonist ivuxolimab. The CDR3 DNA is TGTGCCAGCAGCGCGAGACCGACAGATACGCAGTATTTT. Protein: CASSARPTDTQYF. The full variable domain, its missing parts supplied by reference TRBV7-6 and TRBJ2-3, is GAGVSQSPRYKVTKRGQDVALRCDPISGHVSLYWYRQALGQGPEFLTYFNYEAQQDKSGLPNDRFSAERPEGSISTLTIQRTEQRDSAMYRCASSARPTDTQYFGPGTRLTVL.